Described below is a single T cell receptor beta chain sequence and its context. Antigen specificity is unknown. This sample was included in a study of identical twins. Broader study findings: For zero-insertion analyses, partial confounding could come from invariant MAIT and iNKT cells.

A template switching step contributed a universal primer site, while unique molecular identifiers were present in the cDNA. TCRdb redid the calling of the 5' RACE reads with MiXCR, one entry per CDR3 protein. The table lists 250,000 or so distinct CDR3 sequences, approximately 8% of them singletons, with roughly 5.4% in the top ten. Only healthy Caucasians were enrolled as donors. The CDR3 spans 13 residues. Deletions cut 2 bases from V and 5 bases from J, with 11 bases between. The germline V gene encodes CDR1 SGDLS and CDR2 YYNGEE. This same sample was also part of a study on yellow fever vaccine responses in identical twins. Per that study: Twins' vaccine T cell response reportedly gave the appearance of partial convergence and partial personalization.

The sequence was collected from a woman in her late teens or twenties in good health. Sequenced material: CD8+ T cells sorted from blood. The V call is TRBV9, the J call TRBJ2-7; D uncertain. As DNA, the CDR3 is TGTGCCAGCAGCGTTGCAGGTACCGACGAGCAGTACTTC. Translated: CASSVAGTDEQYF.